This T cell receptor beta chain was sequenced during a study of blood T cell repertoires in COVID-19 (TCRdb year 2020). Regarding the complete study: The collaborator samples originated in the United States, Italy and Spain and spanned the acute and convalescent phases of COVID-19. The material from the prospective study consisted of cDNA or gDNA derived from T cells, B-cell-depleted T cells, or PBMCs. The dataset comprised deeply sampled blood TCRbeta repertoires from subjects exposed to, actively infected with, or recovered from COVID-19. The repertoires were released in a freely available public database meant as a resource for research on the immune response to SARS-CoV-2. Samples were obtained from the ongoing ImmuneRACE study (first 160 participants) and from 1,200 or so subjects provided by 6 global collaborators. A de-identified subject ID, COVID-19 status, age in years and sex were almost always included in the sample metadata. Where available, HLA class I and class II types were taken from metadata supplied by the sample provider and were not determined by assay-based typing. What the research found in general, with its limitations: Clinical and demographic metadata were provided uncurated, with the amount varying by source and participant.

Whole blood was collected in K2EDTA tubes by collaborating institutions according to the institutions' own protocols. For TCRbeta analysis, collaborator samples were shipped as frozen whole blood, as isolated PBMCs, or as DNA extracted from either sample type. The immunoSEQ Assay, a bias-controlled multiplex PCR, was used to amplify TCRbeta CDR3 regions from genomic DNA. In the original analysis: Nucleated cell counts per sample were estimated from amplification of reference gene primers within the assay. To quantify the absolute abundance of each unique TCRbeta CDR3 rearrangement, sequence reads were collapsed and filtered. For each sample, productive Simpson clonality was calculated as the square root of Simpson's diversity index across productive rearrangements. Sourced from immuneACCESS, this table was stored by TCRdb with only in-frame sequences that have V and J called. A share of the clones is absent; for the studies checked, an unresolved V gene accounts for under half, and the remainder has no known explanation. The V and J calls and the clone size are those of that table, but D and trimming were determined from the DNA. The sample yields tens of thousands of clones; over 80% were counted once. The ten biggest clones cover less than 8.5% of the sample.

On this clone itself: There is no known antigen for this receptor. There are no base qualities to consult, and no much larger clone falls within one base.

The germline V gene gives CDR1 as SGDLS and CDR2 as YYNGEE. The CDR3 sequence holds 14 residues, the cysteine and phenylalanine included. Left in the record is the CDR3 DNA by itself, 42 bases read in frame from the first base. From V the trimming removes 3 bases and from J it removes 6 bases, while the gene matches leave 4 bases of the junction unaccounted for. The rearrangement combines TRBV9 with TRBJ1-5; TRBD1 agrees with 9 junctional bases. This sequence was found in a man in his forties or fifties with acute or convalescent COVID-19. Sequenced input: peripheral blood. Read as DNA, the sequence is TGTGCCAGCAGCGAACAGGGGGCAGGTCAGCCCCAGCATTTT. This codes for CASSEQGAGQPQHF.